This T cell receptor beta chain originates from a study of vaccination effects on CD4 cells after COVID-19. Repertoires were generated with immunoSEQ multiplex PCR, while TCRdb's copy carries only in-frame clones and drops some. The table includes about 66,000 clones, 76% detected once. Note on this clone: The antigen is not known.

General study findings and limits: Only 1 of 255 vaccine-induced clones from healthy vaccinees cross-reacted with common cold coronaviruses.

The V gene lost 2 bases and the J gene lost 8 bases, with 11 bases spanning the gap. In germline, CDR1 is SGHRS, CDR2 YFSETQ. CDR3 length: 13 amino acids. Expansion with viral peptide pools was applied to antigen-specific CD4+ T cells by the ViraFEST assay prior to sequencing. Upon completion of around ten days in culture, CD4+ T cells were isolated. Everyone in the study got two shots of either the BNT162b2 or mRNA-1273 vaccine. Culturing of under 2.5 million PBMC per well took place with around 10 IU/ml IL-2 and 9.5 to 10 ug/ml peptides. Both day 3 and day 7 saw half the medium replaced with IL-2 medium.

Source: CD4+ T cells from PBMCs cultured with HCoV-OC43 spike peptides, taken after COVID-19 vaccination. As for subset: HCoV-OC43 spike overlapping peptide pool stimulation. This sequence originates from a human donor who received a COVID-19 vaccine. J is TRBJ1-3 and V is TRBV5-1, with a possible D match to TRBD1 (6 bases). This chain's CDR3 is CASSLAGEDTIYF. For the CDR3, the DNA is TGCGCCAGCAGCTTAGCAGGGGAGGACACCATATATTTT.